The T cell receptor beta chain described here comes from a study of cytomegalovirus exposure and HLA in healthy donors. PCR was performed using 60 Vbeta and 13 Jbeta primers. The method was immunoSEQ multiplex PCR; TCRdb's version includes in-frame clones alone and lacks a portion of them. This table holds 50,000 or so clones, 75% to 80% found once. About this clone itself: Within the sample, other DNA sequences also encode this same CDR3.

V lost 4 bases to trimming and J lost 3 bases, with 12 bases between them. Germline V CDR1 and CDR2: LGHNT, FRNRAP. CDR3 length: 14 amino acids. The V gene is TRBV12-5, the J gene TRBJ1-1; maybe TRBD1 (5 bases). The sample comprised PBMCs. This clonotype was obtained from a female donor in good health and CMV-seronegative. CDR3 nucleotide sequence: TGTGCTAGTGGTTCCAGGGCTAGGGACACTGAAGCTTTCTTT. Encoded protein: CASGSRARDTEAFF. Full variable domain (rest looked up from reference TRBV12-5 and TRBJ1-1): DARVTQTPRHKVTEMGQEVTMRCQPILGHNTVFWYRQTMMQGLELLAYFRNRAPLDDSGMPKDRFSAEMPDATLATLKIQPSEPRDSAVYFCASGSRARDTEAFFGQGTRLTVV.